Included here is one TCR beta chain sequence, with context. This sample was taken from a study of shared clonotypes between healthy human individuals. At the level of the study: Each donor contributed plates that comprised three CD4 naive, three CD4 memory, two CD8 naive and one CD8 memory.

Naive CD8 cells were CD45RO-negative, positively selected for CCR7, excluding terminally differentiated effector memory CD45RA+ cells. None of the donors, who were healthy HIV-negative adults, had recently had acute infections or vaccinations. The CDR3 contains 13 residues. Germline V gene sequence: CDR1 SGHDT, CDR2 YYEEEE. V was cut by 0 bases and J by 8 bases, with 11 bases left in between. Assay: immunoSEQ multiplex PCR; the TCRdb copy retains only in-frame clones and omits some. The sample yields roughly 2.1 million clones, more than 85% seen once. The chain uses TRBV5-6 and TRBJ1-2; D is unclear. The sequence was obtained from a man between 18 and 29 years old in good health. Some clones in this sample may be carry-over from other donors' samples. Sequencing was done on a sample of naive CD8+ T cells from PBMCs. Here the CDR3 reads CASSLGQVRGYTF. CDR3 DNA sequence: TGTGCCAGCAGCTTGGGTCAGGTCCGGGGCTACACCTTC.